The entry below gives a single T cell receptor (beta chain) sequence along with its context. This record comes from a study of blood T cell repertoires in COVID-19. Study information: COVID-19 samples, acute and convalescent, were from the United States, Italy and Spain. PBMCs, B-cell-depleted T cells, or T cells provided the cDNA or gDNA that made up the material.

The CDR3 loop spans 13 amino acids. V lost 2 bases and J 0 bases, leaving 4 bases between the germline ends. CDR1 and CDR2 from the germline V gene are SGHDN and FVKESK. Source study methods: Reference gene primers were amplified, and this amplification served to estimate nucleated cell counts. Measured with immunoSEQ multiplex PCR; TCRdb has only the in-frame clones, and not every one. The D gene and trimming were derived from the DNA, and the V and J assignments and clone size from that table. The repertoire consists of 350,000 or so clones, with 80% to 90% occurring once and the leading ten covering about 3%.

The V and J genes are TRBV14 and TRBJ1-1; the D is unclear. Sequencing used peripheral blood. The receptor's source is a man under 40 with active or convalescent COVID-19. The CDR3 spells CASSQLMNTEAFF. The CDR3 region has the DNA TGTGCCAGCAGCCAATTAATGAACACTGAAGCTTTCTTT.